Relative to its sample, the clone carrying this TCR beta chain is medium-sized. Its antigen is undetermined. This CDR3 spans 14 amino acids. From germline, CDR1 is SEHNR and CDR2 FQNEAQ (reference sequence). The germline V and J ends were trimmed by 5 bases and 5 bases, with 14 bases remaining between them. Reverse transcription used around 500 ng RNA and constant-region primers for alpha and beta. Alpha and beta chain libraries were made separately by chain-specific third strand synthesis with multiplexing indices. TCRdb passed the 5' RACE reads through MiXCR, listing each CDR3 protein once. The sample shows 3,000 to 4,000 distinct CDR3 sequences, less than 8.5% of them seen only once. The entry originates in a study of HIV-infected patients and healthy controls. Looking at the study overall: CD8 counts did not change consistently during early therapy; the CD4:CD8 ratio climbed slightly.

Antiretroviral therapy had run roughly three months, about 14 weeks, before follow-up blood collection. Whole blood was used without fractionation, so all unsorted peripheral T cells were included. The study's findings and limits: The authors saw processing only sixteen HIV-infected individuals as a major limitation on generality. HIV+ repertoires were severely depleted of MAIT alpha-chain CDR3s, unlike healthy controls.

The rearrangement uses TRBV7-9 and TRBJ2-3; a possible D gene is TRBD2 (6 bases). The source material was blood, sampled during antiretroviral therapy. The clonotype comes from an adult with HIV infection. CDR3 in amino acids: CASSRLKAGDTQYF. The CDR3 coding sequence is TGTGCCAGCAGCCGCCTCAAAGCGGGAGATACGCAGTATTTT.